These T cell receptor beta chains were read from a single sample in a study of PD-L1 blockade in urothelial cancer. Assay used: immunoSEQ multiplex PCR; TCRdb lists only in-frame clones, some missing. The data contain 30,000 to 40,000 clones, approximately 90% of them singletons. The sample in question was PBMCs, obtained around atezolizumab (anti-PD-L1) treatment. Receptors originate from a woman aged 55 to 70 with urothelial cancer. The CDR3 runs from the conserved cysteine through the conserved F or W. The order of the fields is J gene, D gene, V gene, clone size, CDR3 DNA, CDR3 protein. The D gene is left open where the match is weak. For some rows the clone size is stated as once, few or many, or as a class when expanded; others skip it.

J gene: TRBJ2-5; D gene: TRBD1; V gene: TRBV19; clone size: -; CDR3 DNA: TGTGCCAGTAGACCCGACAGGGGAGGGACCCAGTACTTC; CDR3 protein: CASRPDRGGTQYF
J gene: TRBJ2-2; D gene: TRBD2; V gene: TRBV9; clone size: -; CDR3 DNA: TGTGCCAGCAGCGTAGTACCTAGCGGTTACGTCTCCGGGGAGCTGTTTTTT; CDR3 protein: CASSVVPSGYVSGELFF
J gene: TRBJ1-1; D gene: -; V gene: TRBV11-1; clone size: -; CDR3 DNA: TGTGCCAGCGCGTCGGGCAGGGGAAGAGGGAACACTGAAGCTTTCTTT; CDR3 protein: CASASGRGRGNTEAFF
J gene: TRBJ2-5; D gene: -; V gene: TRBV7-9; clone size: -; CDR3 DNA: TGTGCCAGCAGCTTAGAAGCTCCGAGGGAGACCCAGTACTTC; CDR3 protein: CASSLEAPRETQYF
J gene: TRBJ2-7; D gene: -; V gene: TRBV5-1; clone size: -; CDR3 DNA: TGCGCCAGCAGCGGTAGCTCCTACGAGCAGTACTTC; CDR3 protein: CASSGSSYEQYF
J gene: TRBJ1-5; D gene: -; V gene: TRBV6-1; clone size: -; CDR3 DNA: TGTGCCAGCAAAGGGGGAGGGCTTAGCAATCAGCCCCAGCATTTT; CDR3 protein: CASKGGGLSNQPQHF
J gene: TRBJ2-5; D gene: TRBD2; V gene: TRBV7-9; clone size: -; CDR3 DNA: TGTGCCAGCAGCCTTGGGACTAGCAGAAAAGAGACCCAGTACTTC; CDR3 protein: CASSLGTSRKETQYF
J gene: TRBJ2-7; D gene: TRBD2; V gene: TRBV7-9; clone size: -; CDR3 DNA: TGTGCCAGCAGCCCCGGGACTAGCGGGAGGTTTGGAGAGCAGTACTTC; CDR3 protein: CASSPGTSGRFGEQYF
J gene: TRBJ2-6; D gene: TRBD2; V gene: TRBV2; clone size: -; CDR3 DNA: TGTGCCAGCAGTGACTTTGGGACTAGCGGAAGCACCCTCTCTGGGGCCAACGTCCTGACTTTC; CDR3 protein: CASSDFGTSGSTLSGANVLTF
J gene: TRBJ2-3; D gene: -; V gene: TRBV6-5; clone size: -; CDR3 DNA: TGTGCCAGCAGTTACTCGAGTGGACATTCAAATACGCAGTATTTT; CDR3 protein: CASSYSSGHSNTQYF
J gene: TRBJ2-7; D gene: -; V gene: TRBV5-4; clone size: -; CDR3 DNA: TGTGCCAGCAGCTTGGGCAGGGTTTCGAGGGAGCAGTACTTC; CDR3 protein: CASSLGRVSREQYF
J gene: TRBJ1-4; D gene: TRBD1; V gene: TRBV7-9; clone size: -; CDR3 DNA: TGTGCCAGCAGCTCAGACAGGGTGGGGAATAATGAAAAACTGTTTTTT; CDR3 protein: CASSSDRVGNNEKLFF
J gene: TRBJ2-7; D gene: -; V gene: TRBV7-9; clone size: -; CDR3 DNA: TGTGCCAGCAGCTTAGGGGCAGGGGACGCCTACGAGCAGTACTTC; CDR3 protein: CASSLGAGDAYEQYF
J gene: TRBJ1-1; D gene: TRBD1; V gene: TRBV5-4; clone size: -; CDR3 DNA: TGTGCCAGCAGCTTGGGACAGGGGGCTGAAGCTTTCTTT; CDR3 protein: CASSLGQGAEAFF
J gene: TRBJ1-4; D gene: -; V gene: TRBV7-2; clone size: -; CDR3 DNA: TGTGCCAGCAGCCTAGGGCACACGGGTAAAGTTGAAAAACTGTTTTTT; CDR3 protein: CASSLGHTGKVEKLFF
J gene: TRBJ1-2; D gene: TRBD1; V gene: TRBV29-1; clone size: -; CDR3 DNA: TGCAGCGTTGACAGACAGGGTACTAACTATGGCTACACCTTC; CDR3 protein: CSVDRQGTNYGYTF
J gene: TRBJ2-7; D gene: TRBD1; V gene: TRBV29-1; clone size: -; CDR3 DNA: TGCAGCGTGAGGACAGGGAAGAACGAGCAGTACTTC; CDR3 protein: CSVRTGKNEQYF
J gene: TRBJ2-7; D gene: TRBD2; V gene: TRBV4-2; clone size: -; CDR3 DNA: TGTGCCAGCAGTGAGGCGGGAGGTCTCGAGCAGTACTTC; CDR3 protein: CASSEAGGLEQYF
J gene: TRBJ2-3; D gene: -; V gene: TRBV9; clone size: -; CDR3 DNA: TGTGCCAGCAGCGAACTACAGGCAGCCTCTAGCACAGATACGCAGTATTTT; CDR3 protein: CASSELQAASSTDTQYF
J gene: TRBJ2-1; D gene: -; V gene: TRBV7-2; clone size: -; CDR3 DNA: TGTGCCAGCAGCTTAGAGCGTTTCAATGAGCAGTTCTTC; CDR3 protein: CASSLERFNEQFF
J gene: TRBJ2-1; D gene: TRBD2; V gene: TRBV10-3; clone size: -; CDR3 DNA: TGTGCCATCAGCCGACTAGCGGGAGACTACAATGAGCAGTTCTTC; CDR3 protein: CAISRLAGDYNEQFF
J gene: TRBJ1-1; D gene: TRBD1; V gene: TRBV18; clone size: -; CDR3 DNA: TGTGCCAGCTCACCACAGGGGACAGGGGGCTTCACTGAAGCTTTCTTT; CDR3 protein: CASSPQGTGGFTEAFF
J gene: TRBJ1-3; D gene: -; V gene: TRBV28; clone size: -; CDR3 DNA: TGTGCCAGCAGTCCTGTACACTCTGGAAACACCATATATTTT; CDR3 protein: CASSPVHSGNTIYF
J gene: TRBJ2-7; D gene: TRBD1; V gene: TRBV25-1; clone size: -; CDR3 DNA: TGTGCCAGCAGCGGACAGGGGCGATCCTACGAGCAGTACTTC; CDR3 protein: CASSGQGRSYEQYF
J gene: TRBJ1-1; D gene: -; V gene: TRBV20-1; clone size: -; CDR3 DNA: TGCAGTGCTAGAACGGGTAGTCAAGCTTTCTTT; CDR3 protein: CSARTGSQAFF
J gene: TRBJ2-7; D gene: TRBD1; V gene: TRBV10-3; clone size: -; CDR3 DNA: TGTGCCATCAGAAGGGACAGGGGCGAGCAGTACTTC; CDR3 protein: CAIRRDRGEQYF
J gene: TRBJ2-5; D gene: TRBD2; V gene: TRBV18; clone size: once; CDR3 DNA: TGTGCCAGCTCACCACTTAGCGGGTGGTACCAAGAGACCCAGTACTTC; CDR3 protein: CASSPLSGWYQETQYF
J gene: TRBJ2-7; D gene: TRBD1; V gene: TRBV11-2; clone size: few; CDR3 DNA: TGTGCCAGCAGCCACGGACAGGGAGTCTTCTACGAGCAGTACTTC; CDR3 protein: CASSHGQGVFYEQYF
J gene: TRBJ2-2; D gene: -; V gene: TRBV19; clone size: -; CDR3 DNA: TGTGCCAGTAGTATGGGGGCAGGGAACACCGGGGAGCTGTTTTTT; CDR3 protein: CASSMGAGNTGELFF
J gene: TRBJ2-3; D gene: -; V gene: TRBV6-5; clone size: -; CDR3 DNA: TGTGCCAGCTCACTCGGCGGTAGCACAGATACGCAGTATTTT; CDR3 protein: CASSLGGSTDTQYF
J gene: TRBJ1-2; D gene: -; V gene: TRBV18; clone size: -; CDR3 DNA: TGTGCCAGCTCCCCAAGGCGGTATGGCTACACCTTC; CDR3 protein: CASSPRRYGYTF
J gene: TRBJ2-3; D gene: TRBD1; V gene: TRBV5-1; clone size: -; CDR3 DNA: TGCGCCAGCAGGCTCGGTGGACAGGGCTACACAGATACGCAGTATTTT; CDR3 protein: CASRLGGQGYTDTQYF
J gene: TRBJ1-1; D gene: TRBD1; V gene: TRBV9; clone size: -; CDR3 DNA: TGTGCCAGCAGCCTCGACAGGGACACTGAAGCTTTCTTT; CDR3 protein: CASSLDRDTEAFF
J gene: TRBJ2-7; D gene: -; V gene: TRBV15; clone size: -; CDR3 DNA: TGTGCCACCAGCAGAGCAGGCGTCGGCTACGAGCAGTACTTC; CDR3 protein: CATSRAGVGYEQYF
J gene: TRBJ2-1; D gene: TRBD1; V gene: TRBV5-4; clone size: -; CDR3 DNA: TGTGCCAGCAGCCCCCGGGACAGATCCTACAATGAGCAGTTCTTC; CDR3 protein: CASSPRDRSYNEQFF
J gene: TRBJ2-1; D gene: TRBD2; V gene: TRBV11-3; clone size: -; CDR3 DNA: TGTGCCAGCAGCGACCCAACTAGCGGGAACTACAATGAGCAGTTCTTC; CDR3 protein: CASSDPTSGNYNEQFF
J gene: TRBJ2-5; D gene: -; V gene: TRBV19; clone size: -; CDR3 DNA: TGTGCCAGTAGTATACAGGCCCGAGGGGAGACCCAGTACTTC; CDR3 protein: CASSIQARGETQYF
J gene: TRBJ1-2; D gene: TRBD1; V gene: TRBV5-1; clone size: -; CDR3 DNA: TGCGCCAGCAGCCCAGACAGGGATGGCTACACCTTC; CDR3 protein: CASSPDRDGYTF
J gene: TRBJ2-5; D gene: -; V gene: TRBV7-8; clone size: -; CDR3 DNA: TGTGCCAGCAGCCCCATTCCCGCTACCTACCAAGAGACCCAGTACTTC; CDR3 protein: CASSPIPATYQETQYF
J gene: TRBJ1-4; D gene: TRBD1; V gene: TRBV6-1; clone size: -; CDR3 DNA: TGTGCCAGCAGGGCCGGGACAGCCGACGAAAAACTGTTTTTT; CDR3 protein: CASRAGTADEKLFF
J gene: TRBJ2-1; D gene: -; V gene: TRBV5-6; clone size: -; CDR3 DNA: TGTGCCAGCAGCCCCCGACTAGTCTATGAGCAGTTCTTC; CDR3 protein: CASSPRLVYEQFF
J gene: TRBJ2-7; D gene: TRBD2; V gene: TRBV5-6; clone size: -; CDR3 DNA: TGTGCCAGCAGCCCTCGGGGGGAGGCCTCCTACGAGCAGTACTTC; CDR3 protein: CASSPRGEASYEQYF
J gene: TRBJ2-7; D gene: TRBD1; V gene: TRBV7-2; clone size: -; CDR3 DNA: TGTGCCAGCAGCACCCCCGAGACAGGGACAACCTACGAGCAGTACTTC; CDR3 protein: CASSTPETGTTYEQYF
J gene: TRBJ2-3; D gene: -; V gene: TRBV14; clone size: -; CDR3 DNA: TGTGCCAGCAGCTATCGCAGCGGGAGCACAGATACGCAGTATTTT; CDR3 protein: CASSYRSGSTDTQYF
J gene: TRBJ2-5; D gene: TRBD1; V gene: TRBV6-6; clone size: -; CDR3 DNA: TGTGCCAGCCTTCGGGACAGGGCGGACGAGACCCAGTACTTC; CDR3 protein: CASLRDRADETQYF
J gene: TRBJ2-1; D gene: TRBD1; V gene: TRBV19; clone size: -; CDR3 DNA: TGTGCCAGTAAGGTGGGACAGAGATACAATGAGCAGTTCTTC; CDR3 protein: CASKVGQRYNEQFF
J gene: TRBJ2-1; D gene: TRBD1; V gene: TRBV2; clone size: -; CDR3 DNA: TGTGCCAGCAGCGGGGACAGCCCTAATGAGCAGTTCTTC; CDR3 protein: CASSGDSPNEQFF
J gene: TRBJ2-1; D gene: TRBD2; V gene: TRBV7-8; clone size: -; CDR3 DNA: TGTGCCAGCAGCTACTCCGGGACTAGCGGGGGCCATGAGCAGTTCTTC; CDR3 protein: CASSYSGTSGGHEQFF
J gene: TRBJ1-1; D gene: -; V gene: TRBV6-1; clone size: -; CDR3 DNA: TGTGCCGGTGAAAGGGGCACTGAAGCTTTCTTT; CDR3 protein: CAGERGTEAFF
J gene: TRBJ2-2; D gene: TRBD1; V gene: TRBV9; clone size: -; CDR3 DNA: TGTGCCAGCAGCGATTTTTCCGGGACAGGGTTTGCCACCGGGGAGCTGTTTTTT; CDR3 protein: CASSDFSGTGFATGELFF
J gene: TRBJ1-5; D gene: -; V gene: TRBV18; clone size: -; CDR3 DNA: TGTGCCAGCTCACCGGAACAGGTGGGCCAGCCCCAGCATTTT; CDR3 protein: CASSPEQVGQPQHF
J gene: TRBJ2-7; D gene: TRBD1; V gene: TRBV29-1; clone size: once; CDR3 DNA: TGCAGCGCTCAAGGGACAGGGACTTTCTACGAGCAGTACTTC; CDR3 protein: CSAQGTGTFYEQYF
J gene: TRBJ1-1; D gene: TRBD1; V gene: TRBV19; clone size: once; CDR3 DNA: TGTGCCAGTCAAAGGGGCAGGGGGCCTCCGATGTATATTGAAGCTTTCTTT; CDR3 protein: CASQRGRGPPMYIEAFF
J gene: TRBJ1-3; D gene: -; V gene: TRBV30; clone size: once; CDR3 DNA: TGTGCCTTGACTCGACAGTTAAGCTCTGGAAACACCATATATTTT; CDR3 protein: CALTRQLSSGNTIYF
J gene: TRBJ2-2; D gene: TRBD1; V gene: TRBV7-3; clone size: -; CDR3 DNA: TGTGCCAGCAGCCCCCCGGGCAGGGGGCGTCGGGAGCTGTTTTTT; CDR3 protein: CASSPPGRGRRELFF
J gene: TRBJ2-7; D gene: TRBD2; V gene: TRBV29-1; clone size: -; CDR3 DNA: TGCAGCGTTTCGGGTAGCGGGAGTTCATACGAGCAGTACTTC; CDR3 protein: CSVSGSGSSYEQYF
J gene: TRBJ2-1; D gene: -; V gene: TRBV19; clone size: -; CDR3 DNA: TGTGCCAGTAGTGAGAAGCGGAGAGGGGGCTCCTACAATGAGCAGTTCTTC; CDR3 protein: CASSEKRRGGSYNEQFF